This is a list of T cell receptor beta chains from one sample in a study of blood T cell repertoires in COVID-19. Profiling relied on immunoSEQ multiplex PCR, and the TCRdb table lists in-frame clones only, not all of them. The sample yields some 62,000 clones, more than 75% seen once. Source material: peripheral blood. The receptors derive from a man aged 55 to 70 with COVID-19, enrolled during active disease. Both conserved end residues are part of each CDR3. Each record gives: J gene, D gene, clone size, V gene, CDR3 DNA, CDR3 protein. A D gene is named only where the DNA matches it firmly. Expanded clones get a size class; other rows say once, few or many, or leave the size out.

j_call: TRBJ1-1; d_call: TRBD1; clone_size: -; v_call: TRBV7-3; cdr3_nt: TGTGCCAGCAGCTTGAACAGGGGAAACACTGAAGCTTTCTTT; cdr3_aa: CASSLNRGNTEAFF
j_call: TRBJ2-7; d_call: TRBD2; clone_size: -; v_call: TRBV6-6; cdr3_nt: TGTGCCAGCACCCTAGGGGAGGGGTTTCGTTGGAAGCAGTACTTC; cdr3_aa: CASTLGEGFRWKQYF
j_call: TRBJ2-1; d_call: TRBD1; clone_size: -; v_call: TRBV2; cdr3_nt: TGTGCCAGCTACATGGACAGGGGAAATGAGCAGTTCTTC; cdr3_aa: CASYMDRGNEQFF
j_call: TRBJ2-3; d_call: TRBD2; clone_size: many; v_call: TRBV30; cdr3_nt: TGTGCCTGGAGTATAGGACTAGCCAGCACAGATACGCAGTATTTT; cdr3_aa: CAWSIGLASTDTQYF
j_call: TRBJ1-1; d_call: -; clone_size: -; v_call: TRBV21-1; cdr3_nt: TGTGCCACCGGGGGGGGGCAGTGTTTCACTGAAGCTTTCTTT; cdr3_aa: CATGGGQCFTEAFF
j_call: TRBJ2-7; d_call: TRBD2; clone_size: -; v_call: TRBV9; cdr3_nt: TGTGCCAGCAGCGTGACACCTGCGGGGGTCTACGAGCAGTACTTC; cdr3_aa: CASSVTPAGVYEQYF
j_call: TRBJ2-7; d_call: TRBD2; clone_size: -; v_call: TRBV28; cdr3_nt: TGTGCCAGCAATTCCGTAGCTAGCGGATCCTACGAGCAGTACTTC; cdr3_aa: CASNSVASGSYEQYF
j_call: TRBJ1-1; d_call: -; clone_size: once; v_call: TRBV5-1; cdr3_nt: TGCGCCAGCAAGGCGGGGCCCATAAACCTGAACACTGAAGCTTTCTTT; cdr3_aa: CASKAGPINLNTEAFF
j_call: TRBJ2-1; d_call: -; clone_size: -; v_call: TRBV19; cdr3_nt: TGTGCCAGTAGTATAGATCTAGACCTGAATGAGCAGTTCTTC; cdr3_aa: CASSIDLDLNEQFF
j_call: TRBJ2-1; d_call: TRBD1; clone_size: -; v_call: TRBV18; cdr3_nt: TGTGCCAGCTCACCAAGACAGGGGGCCAACAATGAGCAGTTCTTC; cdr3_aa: CASSPRQGANNEQFF
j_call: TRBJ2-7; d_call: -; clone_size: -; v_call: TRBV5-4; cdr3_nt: TGTGCCAGCAGCCCGGGGGGCGGGAGTTACGAGCAGTACTTC; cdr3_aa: CASSPGGGSYEQYF
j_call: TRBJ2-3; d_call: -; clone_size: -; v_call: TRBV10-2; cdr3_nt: TGCGCCAGCAGTCGTAGCGGAGGCACAGATACGCAGTATTTT; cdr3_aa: CASSRSGGTDTQYF
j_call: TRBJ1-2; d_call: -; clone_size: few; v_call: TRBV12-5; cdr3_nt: TGTGCTAGTGGTTCCATATCGGGGGGACACTTCTATGGCTACACCTTC; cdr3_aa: CASGSISGGHFYGYTF
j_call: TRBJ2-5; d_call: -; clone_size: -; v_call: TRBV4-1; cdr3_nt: TGCGCCAGCAGCCCGCAGGGCAACCAAGAGACCCAGTACTTC; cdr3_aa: CASSPQGNQETQYF
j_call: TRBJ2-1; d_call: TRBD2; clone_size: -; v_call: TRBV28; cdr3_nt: TGTGCCAGCAGTTTACTAGCGGGGGCGTCGGGCAATGAGCAGTTCTTC; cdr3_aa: CASSLLAGASGNEQFF
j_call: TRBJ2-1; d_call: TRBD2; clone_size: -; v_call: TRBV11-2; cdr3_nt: TGTGCCAGCAGCGGCGGGGGGAGCTCCTACAATGAGCAGTTCTTC; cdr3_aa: CASSGGGSSYNEQFF
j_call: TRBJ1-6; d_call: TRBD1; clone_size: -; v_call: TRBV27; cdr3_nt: TGTGCCAGCAGTTTAGGGACAGGTGCTAATTCACCCCTCCACTTT; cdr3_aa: CASSLGTGANSPLHF
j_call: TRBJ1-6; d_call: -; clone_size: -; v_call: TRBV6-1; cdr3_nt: TGTGCCAGCAGTGAAGTGGCAGGTAATTCACCCCTCCACTTT; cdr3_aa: CASSEVAGNSPLHF
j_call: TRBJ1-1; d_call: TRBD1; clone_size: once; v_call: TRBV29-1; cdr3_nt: TGCAGCTCGGGACAGGTAAACACTGAAGCTTTCTTT; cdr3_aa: CSSGQVNTEAFF
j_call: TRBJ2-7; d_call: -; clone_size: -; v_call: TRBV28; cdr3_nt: TGTGCCAGCAGTTTAGATGGGGGCAACGAGCAGTACTTC; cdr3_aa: CASSLDGGNEQYF
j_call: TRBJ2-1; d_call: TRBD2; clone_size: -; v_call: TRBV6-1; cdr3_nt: TGTGCCAGCAGTGAGAACGGGAGGGACCCTCGGTTTGAGCAGTTCTTC; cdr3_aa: CASSENGRDPRFEQFF
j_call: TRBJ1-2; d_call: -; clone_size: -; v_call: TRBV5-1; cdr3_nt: TGCGCCAGCAGCTTGGCCACGGGACAAATTGCTAACTATGGCTACACCTTC; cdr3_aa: CASSLATGQIANYGYTF
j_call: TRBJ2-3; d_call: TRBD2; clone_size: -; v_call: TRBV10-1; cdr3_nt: TGCGCCAGCAGCGCTCCAGCGGGAGGTTCAGATACGCAGTATTTT; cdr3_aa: CASSAPAGGSDTQYF
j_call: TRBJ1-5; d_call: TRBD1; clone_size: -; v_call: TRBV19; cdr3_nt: TGTGCCAGTAGCGACAGGGGTGGCATTCAGCCCCAGCATTTT; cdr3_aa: CASSDRGGIQPQHF
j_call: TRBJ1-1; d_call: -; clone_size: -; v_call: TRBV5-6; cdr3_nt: TGTGCCAGCAGCTTCCGGGGGTACACTGAAGCTTTCTTT; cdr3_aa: CASSFRGYTEAFF
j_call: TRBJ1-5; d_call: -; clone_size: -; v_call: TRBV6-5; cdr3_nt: TGTGCCAGCGGGGAGGGGTATCAGCCCCAGCATTTT; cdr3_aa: CASGEGYQPQHF
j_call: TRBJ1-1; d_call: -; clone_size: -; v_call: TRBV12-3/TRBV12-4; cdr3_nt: TGTGCCAGCAGGTCTAGGTTCACTGAAGCTTTCTTT; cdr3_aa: CASRSRFTEAFF
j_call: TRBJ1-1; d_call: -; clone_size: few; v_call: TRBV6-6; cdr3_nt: TGTGCCAGCAGAATAGAGGGGGATAGTGGTGAAGCTTTCTTT; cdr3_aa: CASRIEGDSGEAFF
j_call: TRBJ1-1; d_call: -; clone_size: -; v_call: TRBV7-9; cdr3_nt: TGTGCCAGCAGCACCGTCGGGGGGGAAGGCACTGAAGCTTTCTTT; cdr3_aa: CASSTVGGEGTEAFF
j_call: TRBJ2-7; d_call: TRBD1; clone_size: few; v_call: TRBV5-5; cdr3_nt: TGTGCCAGCAGCACGACAGGGGACTACGAGCAGTACTTC; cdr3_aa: CASSTTGDYEQYF
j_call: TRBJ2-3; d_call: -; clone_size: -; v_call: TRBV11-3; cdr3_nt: TGTGCCAGCAGCTTAGGTCGTCCGACAGATACGCAGTATTTT; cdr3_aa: CASSLGRPTDTQYF
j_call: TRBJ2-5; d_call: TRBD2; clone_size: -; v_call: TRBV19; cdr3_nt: TGTGCCAGTAGCCTAGCGGGAGGAGGCGGGGAGACCCAGTACTTC; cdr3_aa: CASSLAGGGGETQYF
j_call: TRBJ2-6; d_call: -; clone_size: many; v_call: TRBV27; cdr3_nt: TGTGCCAGCAGTTCCAGGTATGGGGCCAACGTCCTGACTTTC; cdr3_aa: CASSSRYGANVLTF
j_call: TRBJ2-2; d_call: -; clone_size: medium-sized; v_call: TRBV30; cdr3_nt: TGTGCCTGGAGTGTGTTACAATCGAACACCGGGGAGCTGTTTTTT; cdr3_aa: CAWSVLQSNTGELFF
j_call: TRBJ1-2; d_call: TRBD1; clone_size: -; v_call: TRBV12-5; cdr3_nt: TGTGCTAGTGGTCTCCGGGACAGCGACTCCGTGGGGTATGGCTACACCTTC; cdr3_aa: CASGLRDSDSVGYGYTF
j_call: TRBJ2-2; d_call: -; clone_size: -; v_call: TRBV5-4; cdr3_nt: TGTGCCAGCAGCTTGGGTAGCGGATACACCGGGGAGCTGTTTTTT; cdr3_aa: CASSLGSGYTGELFF
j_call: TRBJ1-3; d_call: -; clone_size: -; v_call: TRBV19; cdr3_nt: TGTGCCAGTAGTATCCCCAACAGACCTTCTGGAAACACCATATATTTT; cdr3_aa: CASSIPNRPSGNTIYF
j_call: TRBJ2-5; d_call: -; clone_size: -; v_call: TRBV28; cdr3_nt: TGTGCCACCGTAGGATGGGGAGGCCAAGAGACCCAGTACTTC; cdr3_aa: CATVGWGGQETQYF
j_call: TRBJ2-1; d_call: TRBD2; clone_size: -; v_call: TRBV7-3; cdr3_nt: TGTGCCAGCAGCCAACGTCTAGCGGGAGGCAATGAGCAGTTCTTC; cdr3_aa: CASSQRLAGGNEQFF
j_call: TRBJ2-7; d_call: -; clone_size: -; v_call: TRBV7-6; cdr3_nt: TGTGCCAGCAGCTTAGCTGCCAGGTACGAGCAGTACTTC; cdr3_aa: CASSLAARYEQYF
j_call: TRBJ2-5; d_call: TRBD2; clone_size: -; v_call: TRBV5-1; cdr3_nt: TGCGCCAGCAGCTTTAGCGGGATCGGGGAGACCCAGTACTTC; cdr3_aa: CASSFSGIGETQYF
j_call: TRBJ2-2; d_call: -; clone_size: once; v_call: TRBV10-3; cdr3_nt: TGTGCCATCACCAAGACTGCACCGGGGGAGCTGTTTTTT; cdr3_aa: CAITKTAPGELFF
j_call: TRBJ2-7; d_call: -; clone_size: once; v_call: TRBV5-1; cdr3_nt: TGCGCCAGCAGCTGGACCGGGGGGACAGGCTACGAGCAGTACTTC; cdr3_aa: CASSWTGGTGYEQYF
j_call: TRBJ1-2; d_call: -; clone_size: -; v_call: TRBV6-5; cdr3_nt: TGTGCCAGCAGTTACTCTGACGGGGATGGCTACACCTTC; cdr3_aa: CASSYSDGDGYTF
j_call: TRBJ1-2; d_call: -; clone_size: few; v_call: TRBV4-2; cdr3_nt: TGTGCCAGCAGCCAAGAGGGCAGGGTGGACAAGAACTATGGCTACACCTTC; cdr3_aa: CASSQEGRVDKNYGYTF
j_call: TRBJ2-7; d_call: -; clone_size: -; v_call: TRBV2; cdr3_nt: TGTGCCAGCTCTCCCGTCTTCCAGGCGGGTGAGCAGTACTTC; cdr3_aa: CASSPVFQAGEQYF
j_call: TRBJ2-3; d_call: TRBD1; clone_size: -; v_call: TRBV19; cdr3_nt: TGTGCCAGTAGTAGCTGGGACAGGGCGGCAGATACGCAGTATTTT; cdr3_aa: CASSSWDRAADTQYF
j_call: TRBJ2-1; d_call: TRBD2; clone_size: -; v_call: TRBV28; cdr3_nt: TGTGCCAGCAGTCTCTCCGGGACTAGCGGGAGAGGAAATTTTAGCTCCTACAATGAGCAGTTCTTC; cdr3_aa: CASSLSGTSGRGNFSSYNEQFF
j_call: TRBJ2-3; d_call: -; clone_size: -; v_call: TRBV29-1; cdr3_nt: TGCAGCGTTGCTAGAATCACAGATACGCAGTATTTT; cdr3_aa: CSVARITDTQYF